A single sample is the source of the 10 T cell receptor beta chains below, sequenced in a study of blood T cell repertoires in COVID-19. Produced via immunoSEQ multiplex PCR; TCRdb's table is partial and in-frame only. The sample yields fewer than 500,000 clones, more than 70% seen once. Sequenced: PBMCs or T cells enriched from blood (not recorded which). Receptors were obtained from a young man who had recovered from COVID-19.

This clone was observed once. The chain has TRBV6-5 and TRBJ1-2; TRBD1 aligns across 12 bases. CDR3 length: 15 residues. With 5 bases clipped from V and 4 bases from J, the junction kept 5 bases outside the gene matches. Germline V gene data show CDR1 as MNHEY and CDR2 as SVGAGI. The CDR3 protein is CASSPRDRGPYGYTF. CDR3 sequence (DNA): TGTGCCAGCAGTCCGAGGGACAGGGGGCCCTATGGCTACACCTTC.

This sequence joins TRBV5-1 and TRBJ2-5; 8 bases align to TRBD2. CDR3 length: 15 residues. CDR1 SGHRS and CDR2 YFSETQ come from the germline V gene. Germline trimming cut 4 bases from V and 4 bases from J; bases unmatched to any gene: 9. This CDR3 is CASSDITGGGETQYF. CDR3 in DNA: TGCGCCAGCAGCGACATAACCGGGGGGGGAGAGACCCAGTACTTC.

This clone was seen only once. V usage is TRBV9 and J usage is TRBJ2-1; a weak D match, TRBD1 (6 bases). The CDR3 totals 14 residues. The V gene's germline CDR1 is SGDLS and CDR2 YYNGEE. V was pared by 3 bases and J by 6 bases, with 13 bases between. The CDR3 is CASSASGQLNEQFF. The CDR3, as DNA: TGTGCCAGCAGCGCGTCTGGACAGCTCAATGAGCAGTTCTTC.

This clone was observed a single time. This chain uses TRBV21-1 with TRBJ1-6; no check of the table's D call, TRBD1, against the DNA was made. TRBV21-1 is described as a pseudogene. This CDR3 comprises 14 residues. The CDR3 reads CASPRQGYNSPLHF. The DNA for the CDR3 is TGTGCCAGCCCAAGGCAGGGGTATAATTCACCCCTCCACTTT.

A remark on this clone: This sample includes further DNA sequences coding for the same CDR3. The rearrangement links TRBV9 to TRBJ1-5, with 9 bases that match TRBD1. Trimming took 2 bases from V and 4 from J; bases not matched to a gene: 1. Germline CDR1 and CDR2: SGDLS and YYNGEE. The CDR3 extends over 14 amino acids. CDR3: CASSVGQGNQPQHF. The CDR3 coding sequence is TGTGCCAGCAGCGTTGGACAGGGGAATCAGCCCCAGCATTTT.

The rearrangement joins TRBV5-1 to TRBJ2-7; D may be TRBD1 (6 bases). The germline V gene encodes CDR1 SGHRS and CDR2 YFSETQ. Trimming shortened V by 4 bases and J by 3 bases, and 17 bases separated the two germline ends. The CDR3 has 15 residues. CDR3 coding DNA: TGCGCCAGCAGCGACGGGACACAGACTTTCTACGAGCAGTACTTC. Its protein is CASSDGTQTFYEQYF.

The chain joins TRBV29-1 to TRBJ1-2; D possibly corresponds to TRBD1 (6 bases). From germline, CDR1 is SQVTM and CDR2 ANQGSEA. The CDR3 has 15 residues. Trimming removed 0 bases from V and 8 bases from J, with 19 bases in between. The CDR3 DNA sequence: TGCAGCGTTGAAGATGTCCACCCTATGAGGGGGGGCTACACCTTC. It is translated as CSVEDVHPMRGGYTF.

The J gene is TRBJ1-1, the V gene TRBV30; 12 nucleotides agree with TRBD1. V gave up 1 base and J gave up 1 base; unmatched junction bases: 4. This CDR3 is 16 amino acids long. Germline-derived CDR1 and CDR2 are GTSNPN and SVGIG (reference sequence). The CDR3 loop reads CAWSGGDRGQNTEAFF. DNA for the CDR3: TGTGCCTGGAGTGGAGGGGACAGGGGGCAGAACACTGAAGCTTTCTTT.

The chain links TRBV6-1 to TRBJ1-6; no definite D call. Germline V gene lookup returns CDR1 MNHNS and CDR2 SASEGT. This CDR3 comprises 15 residues. Trimming left V 2 bases short and J 9 bases short, with 14 bases between. CDR3 nucleotide sequence: TGTGCCAGCAGTGAAACTACGACCCATGTTTCACCCCTCCACTTT. Translated: CASSETTTHVSPLHF.

The genes are TRBV7-2 and TRBJ2-7; D may be TRBD1 (6 bases). CDR1 is SGHTA and CDR2 is FQGNSA in the germline V gene. V lost 5 bases and J lost 4, with 12 bases in between. The CDR3 is made up of 13 amino acids. This CDR3 is CASSHRDPYEQYF. Written as DNA, the CDR3 is TGTGCCAGCAGCCACAGGGACCCTTACGAGCAGTACTTC. The full variable domain, in which reference TRBV7-2 and TRBJ2-7 provide the parts outside the CDR3, is GAGVSQSPSNKVTEKGKDVELRCDPISGHTALYWYRQSLGQGLEFLIYFQGNSAPDKSGLPSDRFSAERTGGSVSTLTIQRTQQEDSAVYLCASSHRDPYEQYFGPGTRLTVT.